This record concerns one T cell receptor (beta chain) sequence. This sample stems from a study of blood T cell repertoires in COVID-19. Study information: From T cells, B-cell-depleted T cells, or PBMCs came the material, which was cDNA or gDNA.

Per the study methods: Nucleated cell counts were estimated from reference gene primer amplification. Profiling relied on immunoSEQ multiplex PCR, and the TCRdb table lists in-frame clones only, not all of them. V, J and clone size reflect that table, while D and trimming were determined from the DNA. The sample shows some 200,000 clones, about 86% of them seen only once. The clonotype originates from a woman aged 25 to 45 who had recovered from COVID-19. Sequenced: peripheral blood.

CDR3 DNA: TGCAGCGTGACACAGGGGCGCGGCAATCAGCCCCAGCATTTT. Amino acid sequence: CSVTQGRGNQPQHF. This sequence joins TRBV29-1 and TRBJ1-5, with 7 bases matching TRBD1. The junction had 7 bases not matched to a gene; V was cut back by 6 bases and J by 2 bases. Germline CDR1 reads SQVTM; CDR2 reads ANQGSEA. The CDR3 covers 14 residues.